Listed here are 8 T cell receptor beta chains from one sample, sequenced in a study of cytomegalovirus exposure and HLA in healthy donors. With 60 Vbeta and 13 Jbeta primers, the PCR was carried out. TCRdb keeps only in-frame clones here, not all; method: immunoSEQ multiplex PCR. Of roughly 130,000 clones in the sample, over 8% were seen once. Sequencing was carried out using PBMCs. The receptors were sampled from a man between 35 and 55 years old in good health and CMV-seronegative.

The chain uses TRBV5-1 and TRBJ2-1, with 7 bases identical to TRBD2. This CDR3 spans 15 amino acids. The germline V gene has CDR1 SGHRS and CDR2 YFSETQ. Losses at the gene ends were 1 base for V and 4 bases for J; bases not matched to a gene: 5. CDR3 amino acids: CASSLNPSGYNEQFF. CDR3 sequence (DNA): TGCGCCAGCAGCTTGAATCCTAGCGGATACAATGAGCAGTTCTTC. Combining the CDR3 with reference TRBV5-1 and TRBJ2-1 gives the whole variable domain KAGVTQTPRYLIKTRGQQVTLSCSPISGHRSVSWYQQTPGQGLQFLFEYFSETQRNKGNFPGRFSGRQFSNSRSEMNVSTLELGDSALYLCASSLNPSGYNEQFFGPGTRLTVL.

The V and J genes are TRBV7-8 and TRBJ1-2; the match to TRBD1 covers 9 bases. Trimming took 5 bases from V and 10 from J; bases not matched to a gene: 5. The CDR3 is 12 amino acids. Germline values: CDR1 SGHVS, CDR2 FQNEAQ. CDR3 bases: TGTGCCAGCAGCCCCCGGGACAGGGCCTACACCTTC. This gives the protein CASSPRDRAYTF.

The chain has TRBV29-1 and TRBJ1-2, with D possibly matching TRBD1 (6 bases). The germline V and J ends were trimmed by 5 bases and 1 base, with 14 bases remaining between them. Germline V gene data show CDR1 as SQVTM and CDR2 as ANQGSEA. The CDR3 contains 14 residues. CDR3 sequence: CSVRTDQLNYGYTF. In nucleotides, the CDR3 is TGCAGCGTTCGGACAGACCAGCTTAACTATGGCTACACCTTC.

This clone showed up just a few times. The chain employs TRBV5-1 and TRBJ1-6; perhaps TRBD1 as D (6 bases). The CDR3 runs to 15 residues. Looked up from germline, CDR1 is SGHRS and CDR2 is YFSETQ. V was clipped by 0 bases and J by 7 bases, with 11 bases between them. The CDR3 loop reads CASSLAAGVNSPLHF. The CDR3 region has the DNA TGCGCCAGCAGCTTGGCGGCAGGGGTAAATTCACCCCTCCACTTT.

The chain is built from TRBV5-6 and TRBJ2-7; maybe TRBD2 (5 bases). The CDR3 is 14 amino acids. Germline V CDR1 and CDR2: SGHDT, YYEEEE. The V gene lost 2 bases and the J gene lost 2 bases, with 11 bases spanning the gap. DNA for the CDR3: TGTGCCAGCAGCTTCCGGGATCCAACCTACGAGCAGTACTTC. Translating gives CASSFRDPTYEQYF.

This clone was seen more than once but under ten times. The CDR3 bases are TGTGCCTCACGGGGGGGGACCAATTCACCCCTCCACTTT. Its translation: CASRGGTNSPLHF. The V gene is TRBV27, the J gene TRBJ1-6, with D possibly matching TRBD1 (5 bases). The germline V and J ends were trimmed by 11 bases and 7 bases, with 15 bases remaining between them. Germline assignment: CDR1 MNHEY and CDR2 SMNVEV (reference sequence). The CDR3 spans 13 residues.

The chain is built from TRBV7-9 and TRBJ1-1; TRBD1 might be the D (6 bases). From germline, CDR1 is SEHNR and CDR2 FQNEAQ (reference sequence). There are 13 residues in the CDR3. The V gene lost 3 bases and the J gene lost 4 bases, with 9 bases spanning the gap. The CDR3 loop reads CASSFVQGTEAFF. CDR3 DNA sequence: TGTGCCAGCAGCTTCGTACAGGGCACTGAAGCTTTCTTT.

The rearrangement joins TRBV29-1 to TRBJ2-7, with 10 bases aligning to TRBD2. This CDR3 region has 12 residues. Germline CDR1 reads SQVTM; CDR2 reads ANQGSEA. V trimming: 6 bases; J trimming: 3 bases; junction bases outside the gene matches: 2. CDR3 DNA sequence: TGCAGCGTGACTAGCGGGTTCTACGAGCAGTACTTC. Amino acid sequence: CSVTSGFYEQYF.